The 11 T cell receptor beta chains in this list originate from one sample, sequenced in a study of beta chain features in type 1 diabetes. Expressed TCRB transcripts were sequenced after all isolated RNA was converted to cDNA. Method: immunoSEQ multiplex PCR; TCRdb's copy keeps in-frame clones and lacks some. The sample has 900,000 or so clones; around a sixth are singletons. Sequencing used naive CD4+ T cells from blood. These receptors were obtained from a young woman in good health.

This rearrangement joins TRBV5-1 to TRBJ1-2; D gene uncertain. The germline V gene has CDR1 SGHRS and CDR2 YFSETQ. Trimming shortened V by 0 bases and J by 1 base, and 7 bases separated the two germline ends. The CDR3 is made up of 14 amino acids. DNA of the CDR3: TGCGCCAGCAGCTTGGTCCTTTTTAACTATGGCTACACCTTC. Its translation is CASSLVLFNYGYTF.

This clone appeared a few times. The chain carries TRBV13 and TRBJ2-1; 7 bases fit TRBD1. Germline V lookup: CDR1 PRHDT, CDR2 FYEKMQ (reference sequence). The CDR3 contains 18 residues. Losses at the gene ends were 3 bases for V and 1 base for J; bases not matched to a gene: 12. CDR3 nucleotides: TGTGCCAGCAGCTTCCTCGGGGATAACAGGGGATCCTACAATGAGCAGTTCTTC. Translated: CASSFLGDNRGSYNEQFF.

This clone was detected a few times. The chain has TRBV7-2 and TRBJ1-2; D might be TRBD1 (6 bases). Germline V lookup: CDR1 SGHTA, CDR2 FQGNSA. The V end was cut by 5 bases, the J end by 6 bases, with 13 bases between. This CDR3 contains 13 residues. This CDR3 reads CASSPWQGHGYTF. For the CDR3, the DNA is TGTGCCAGCAGCCCGTGGCAGGGGCATGGCTACACCTTC.

The V and J genes are TRBV7-2 and TRBJ2-2; 8 bases align to TRBD2. This CDR3 is 16 amino acids long. CDR1 SGHTA and CDR2 FQGNSA come from the germline V gene. V was pared by 5 bases and J by 7 bases, with 12 bases of the junction left unmatched. The CDR3 protein is CASSARGTRLSGELFF. For the CDR3, the DNA is TGTGCCAGCAGCGCTCGCGGGACTAGATTGAGCGGGGAGCTGTTTTTT.

This clone occurred a few times. The J gene is TRBJ2-7, the V gene TRBV9; 14 positions match TRBD2. CDR3 length equals 15 residues. Per the germline V gene, CDR1 is SGDLS and CDR2 is YYNGEE. The V segment lost 3 bases and the J segment 3 bases; nucleotides outside the gene matches: 2. CDR3 region: CASSAGLAGVYEQYF. The CDR3 DNA sequence: TGTGCCAGCAGCGCGGGACTAGCGGGAGTCTACGAGCAGTACTTC.

The chain combines TRBV19 with TRBJ2-7, with D perhaps assigned TRBD1 or TRBD2 (5 bases each). CDR1 is LNHDA and CDR2 is SQIVND in the germline V gene (reference sequence). V was clipped by 1 base and J by 5 bases, with 18 bases between them. This CDR3 has 16 amino acids. The CDR3 is CASSIGGMISGNEQYF. In DNA form, the CDR3 reads TGTGCCAGTAGTATAGGAGGGATGATCTCAGGGAACGAGCAGTACTTC.

V and J are TRBV15 and TRBJ2-3; 9 positions agree with TRBD2. This CDR3 is built from 20 residues. After removal of 1 base from V and 6 bases from J, the junction contained 20 bases not matched to a gene. Germline CDR1 is LNHNV and CDR2 is YYDKDF (reference sequence). The DNA of the CDR3 is TGTGCCACCAGCAGAGGAGTAGGGCTAGCGGGGACTCGGGGAGGTGATACGCAGTATTTT. Its protein is CATSRGVGLAGTRGGDTQYF.

The CDR3 is CASRRGLGETQYF. The DNA of the CDR3 is TGTGCCAGCAGACGGGGATTGGGGGAGACCCAGTACTTC. J is TRBJ2-5 and V is TRBV14; D possibly corresponds to TRBD2 (5 bases). Per germline, CDR1 SGHDN and CDR2 FVKESK. This CDR3 is built from 13 residues. V was pared by 6 bases and J by 5 bases, with 13 bases between.

This clone was counted only a few times. The chain has TRBV28 and TRBJ2-7, with 7 nucleotides matching TRBD1. Germline CDR1 and CDR2: MDHEN and SYDVKM. V lost 6 bases, J lost 2 bases, and 10 bases stayed unmatched. The CDR3 totals 15 residues. This chain's CDR3 is CASSSPGDSPYEQYF. Here the CDR3 DNA reads TGTGCCAGCAGCTCCCCCGGGGACAGTCCCTACGAGCAGTACTTC.

Only a few counts were recorded for this clone. The CDR3 DNA reads TGTGCCAGCAGTTACTCGGACAGCCTGAACACTGAAGCTTTCTTT. As protein: CASSYSDSLNTEAFF. V gene TRBV6-5 combines with J gene TRBJ1-1; D may be TRBD1 (6 bases). This CDR3 contains 15 residues. The V end lost 0 bases, the J end lost 0 bases, and 8 bases lay between the germline ends. Germline V lookup: CDR1 MNHEY, CDR2 SVGAGI.

In DNA form, the CDR3 reads TGTGCCAGCAGCCAAGCAGGGGTGGGAAGAGAGACCCAGTACTTC. Its translation is CASSQAGVGRETQYF. The chain uses TRBV14 and TRBJ2-5; possible D gene TRBD1, 6 bases. V lost 1 base, J lost 4 bases, and 13 bases lay in between. The CDR3 covers 15 residues. Germline assignment: CDR1 SGHDN and CDR2 FVKESK.